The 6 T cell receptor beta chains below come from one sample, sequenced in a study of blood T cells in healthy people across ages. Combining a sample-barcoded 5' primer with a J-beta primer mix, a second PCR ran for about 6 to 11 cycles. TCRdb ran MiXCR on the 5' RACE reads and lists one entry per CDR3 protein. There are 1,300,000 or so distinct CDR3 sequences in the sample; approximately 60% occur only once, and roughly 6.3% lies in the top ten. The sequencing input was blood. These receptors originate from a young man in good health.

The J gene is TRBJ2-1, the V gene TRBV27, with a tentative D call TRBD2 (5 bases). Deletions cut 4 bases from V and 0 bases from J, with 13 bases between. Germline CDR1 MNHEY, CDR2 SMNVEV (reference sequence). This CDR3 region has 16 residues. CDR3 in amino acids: CASSSPAESSYNEQFF. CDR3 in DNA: TGTGCCAGCAGTTCCCCAGCGGAGAGCTCCTACAATGAGCAGTTCTTC.

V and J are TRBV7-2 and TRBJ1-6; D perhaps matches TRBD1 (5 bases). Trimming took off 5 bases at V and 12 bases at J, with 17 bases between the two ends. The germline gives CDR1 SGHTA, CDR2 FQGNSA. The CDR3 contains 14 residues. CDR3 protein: CASSLFREIEPLHF. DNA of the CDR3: TGTGCCAGCAGCCTCTTCAGGGAGATAGAACCCCTCCACTTT.

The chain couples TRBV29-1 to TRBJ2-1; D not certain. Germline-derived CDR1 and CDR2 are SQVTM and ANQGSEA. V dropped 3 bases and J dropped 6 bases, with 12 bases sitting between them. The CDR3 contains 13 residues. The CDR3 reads CSVDRITTNEQFF. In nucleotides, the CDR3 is TGCAGCGTTGACCGGATCACGACCAATGAGCAGTTCTTC.

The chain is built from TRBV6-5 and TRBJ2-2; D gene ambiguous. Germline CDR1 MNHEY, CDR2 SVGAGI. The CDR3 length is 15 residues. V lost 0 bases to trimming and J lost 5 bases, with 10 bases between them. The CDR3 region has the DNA TGTGCCAGCAGTTACTCGATTAGGGAAACCGGGGAGCTGTTTTTT. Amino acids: CASSYSIRETGELFF.

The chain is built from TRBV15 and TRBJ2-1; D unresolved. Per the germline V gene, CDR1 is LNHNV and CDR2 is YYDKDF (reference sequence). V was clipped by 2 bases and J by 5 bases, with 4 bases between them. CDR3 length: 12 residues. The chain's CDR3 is CATSRINNEQFF. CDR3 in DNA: TGTGCCACCAGCAGAATTAACAATGAGCAGTTCTTC.

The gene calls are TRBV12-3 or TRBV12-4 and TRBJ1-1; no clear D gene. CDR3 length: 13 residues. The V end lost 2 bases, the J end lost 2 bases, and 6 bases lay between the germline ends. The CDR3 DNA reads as TGTGCCAGCAGTTTACTCAGAAACACTGAAGCTTTCTTT. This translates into CASSLLRNTEAFF.